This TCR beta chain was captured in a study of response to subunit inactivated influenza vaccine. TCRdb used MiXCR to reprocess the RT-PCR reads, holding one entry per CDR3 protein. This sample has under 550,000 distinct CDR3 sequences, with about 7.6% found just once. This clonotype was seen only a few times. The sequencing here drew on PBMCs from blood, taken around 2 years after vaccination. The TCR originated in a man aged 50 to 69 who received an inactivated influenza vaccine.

The DNA for the CDR3 is TGTGCCAGCAGCCGGAGGATCGGCCGGGGTAACACCGGGGAGCTGTTTTTT. This sequence encodes CASSRRIGRGNTGELFF. The chain joins TRBV14 to TRBJ2-2; weak D call: TRBD2 (5 bases). Germline CDR1 reads SGHDN; CDR2 reads FVKESK. The CDR3 sequence is 17 residues long. The ends were cut back, 4 bases at V and 2 bases at J, with 17 bases in the middle.